Given below is one TCR beta chain in context. This entry is derived from a study of blood T cell repertoires in COVID-19. V lost 4 bases to trimming and J lost 0 bases; unmatched junction nucleotides: 4. The CDR3 is 15 residues long. Germline V CDR1 and CDR2: SGHTA, FQGNSA. Original processing notes: How many nucleated cells were present was estimated from reference gene primer amplification. Data came from immunoSEQ multiplex PCR; TCRdb stores just in-frame clones and leaves some out. The DNA gave D and trimming, while V, J and clone size come from that table. This sample has about 360,000 clones, with 85% to 90% found just once.

The chain is built from TRBV7-2 and TRBJ2-3; 7 bases align to TRBD2. The source material was peripheral blood. The origin of this receptor is a human donor in a cohort sampled during active COVID-19. CDR3 in DNA: TGTGCCAGCAGCTACCGACTAGCCAGCACAGATACGCAGTATTTT. It yields the protein CASSYRLASTDTQYF. Using reference TRBV7-2 and TRBJ2-3 for the parts outside the CDR3, the full variable domain is GAGVSQSPSNKVTEKGKDVELRCDPISGHTALYWYRQSLGQGLEFLIYFQGNSAPDKSGLPSDRFSAERTGGSVSTLTIQRTQQEDSAVYLCASSYRLASTDTQYFGPGTRLTVL.